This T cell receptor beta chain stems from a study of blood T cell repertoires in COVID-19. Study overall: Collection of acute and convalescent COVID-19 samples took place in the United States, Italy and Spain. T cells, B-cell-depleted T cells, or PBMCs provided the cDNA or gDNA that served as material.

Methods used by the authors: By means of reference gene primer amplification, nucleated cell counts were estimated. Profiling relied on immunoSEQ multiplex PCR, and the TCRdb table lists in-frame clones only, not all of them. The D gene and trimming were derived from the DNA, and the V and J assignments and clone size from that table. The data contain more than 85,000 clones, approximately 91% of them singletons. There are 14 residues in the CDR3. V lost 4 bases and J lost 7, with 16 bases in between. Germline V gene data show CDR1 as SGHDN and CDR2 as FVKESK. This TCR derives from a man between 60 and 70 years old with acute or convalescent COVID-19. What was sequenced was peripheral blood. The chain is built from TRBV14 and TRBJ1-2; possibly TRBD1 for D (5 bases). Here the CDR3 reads CASSPRLGLGGYTF. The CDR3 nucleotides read TGTGCCAGCAGCCCAAGACTGGGGCTGGGTGGCTACACCTTC. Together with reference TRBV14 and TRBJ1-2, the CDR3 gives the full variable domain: EAGVTQFPSHSVIEKGQTVTLRCDPISGHDNLYWYRRVMGKEIKFLLHFVKESKQDESGMPNNRFLAERTGGTYSTLKVQPAELEDSGVYFCASSPRLGLGGYTFGSGTRLTVV.